Sequencing of this T cell receptor (beta chain) was carried out in a study of beta chain features in type 1 diabetes. This CDR3 has 11 amino acids. Germline assignment: CDR1 GTSNPN and CDR2 SVGIG (reference sequence). With respect to this clone: At one end the junction does not follow the germline gene, possibly because of a read error.

cDNA synthesis used the whole RNA isolate, giving expressed TCRB sequences. Only in-frame clones appear in the TCRdb table, and some are missing; sequencing was by immunoSEQ multiplex PCR. Of under 500,000 clones in the sample, approximately 30% were seen once. Sample: naive CD4+ T cells from blood. The receptor comes from a man aged 18 to 30 in good health. The V call is TRBV30, the J call TRBJ2-1; the D gene is possibly TRBD2 (5 bases). The DNA of the CDR3 is TGTGCCTGGAGGGGGTTGGCTAGGAGGCTCTTC. This sequence encodes CAWRGLARRLF.